The T cell receptor (beta chain) under discussion was sequenced for a study of blood T cell repertoires in COVID-19. The CDR3 runs to 17 residues. With V trimmed by 2 bases and J by 6 bases, 10 bases remained unmatched. Germline V CDR1 and CDR2: LNHDA, SQIVND (reference sequence). Study processing details: Amplifying reference gene primers gave estimates of nucleated cell counts. The repertoire was sequenced with immunoSEQ multiplex PCR; TCRdb's copy has only in-frame clones and lacks some. The D gene and trimming were derived from the DNA, and the V and J assignments and clone size from that table. The table includes 90,000 to 130,000 clones, 87% detected once.

The chain employs TRBV19 and TRBJ2-1; 10 nucleotides match TRBD1. What was sequenced was peripheral blood. The clonotype originates from a human donor in a cohort sampled during active COVID-19. The CDR3 sequence is CASSIHNRDRGFNEQFF. CDR3 coding DNA: TGTGCCAGTAGTATACATAACCGGGACAGGGGATTCAATGAGCAGTTCTTC.